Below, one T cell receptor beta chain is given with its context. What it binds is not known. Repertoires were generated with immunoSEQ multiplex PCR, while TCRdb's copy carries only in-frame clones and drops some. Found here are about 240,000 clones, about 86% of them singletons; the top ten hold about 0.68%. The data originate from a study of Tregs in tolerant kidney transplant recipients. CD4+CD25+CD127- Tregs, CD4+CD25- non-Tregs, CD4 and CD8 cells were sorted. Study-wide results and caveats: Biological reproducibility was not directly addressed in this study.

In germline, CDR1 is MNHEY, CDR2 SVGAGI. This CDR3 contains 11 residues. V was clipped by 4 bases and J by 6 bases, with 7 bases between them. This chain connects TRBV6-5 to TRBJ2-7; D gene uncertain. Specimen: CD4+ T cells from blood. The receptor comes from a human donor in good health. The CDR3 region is CASSSVGEQYF. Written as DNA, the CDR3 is TGTGCCAGCAGTTCAGTCGGCGAGCAGTACTTC.